A single sample gave rise to the 30 T cell receptor beta chains below, sequenced in a study of shared clonotypes between healthy human individuals. Method: immunoSEQ multiplex PCR; TCRdb's copy keeps in-frame clones and lacks some. The sample yields fewer than 1 million clones, approximately 97% seen once. Naive CD8 cells lacked CD45RO and underwent positive selection for CCR7, leaving out terminally differentiated effector memory CD45RA+ cells. Sequencing was performed on naive CD8+ T cells sorted from blood. The source of these receptors is a man in his thirties or forties in good health.

The genes are TRBV2 and TRBJ2-5; the match to TRBD1 covers 12 bases. J was trimmed by 7 bases and V by 4 bases; bases with no gene match: 10. The CDR3 loop spans 16 amino acids. In germline, CDR1 is SNHLY, CDR2 FYNNEI. CDR3 in DNA: TGTGCCAGCAGTGTTTGGGACAGGGGGCCTCGGGGGACCCAGTACTTC. Its protein is CASSVWDRGPRGTQYF.

This clone was observed once. This sequence joins TRBV28 and TRBJ2-3; D is possibly TRBD2 (6 bases). Trimming took 5 bases from V and 4 from J, leaving 13 bases between them. The CDR3 is made up of 14 amino acids. Germline CDR1 MDHEN, CDR2 SYDVKM. The CDR3 DNA follows: TGTGCCAGCAGTCAACCGGGGGTCCCAGATACGCAGTATTTT. The encoded protein is CASSQPGVPDTQYF.

The rearrangement links TRBV15 to TRBJ1-5; D ambiguous. V dropped 1 base and J dropped 5 bases, with 6 bases sitting between them. This CDR3 contains 13 residues. The germline CDR1 and CDR2 sequences are LNHNV and YYDKDF (reference sequence). The chain's CDR3 is CATSRGRDQPQHF. The CDR3 DNA follows: TGTGCCACCAGCAGAGGCCGAGATCAGCCCCAGCATTTT.

The rearrangement uses TRBV7-9 and TRBJ2-1; D may correspond to TRBD1 or TRBD2 (5 bases each). CDR3 length equals 15 residues. Between the trimmed V and J ends, which lost 6 bases and 0 bases, there was a span of 12 bases. In germline, CDR1 is SEHNR, CDR2 FQNEAQ (reference sequence). The chain's CDR3 is CASSSQGRSYNEQFF. The CDR3 nucleotides read TGTGCCAGCAGTTCCCAGGGACGCTCCTACAATGAGCAGTTCTTC.

The V gene is TRBV18, the J gene TRBJ2-3; D uncertain. V lost 0 bases and J lost 0, with 4 bases in between. The germline V gene has CDR1 KGHSH and CDR2 LQKENI. The CDR3 has 14 residues. DNA for the CDR3: TGTGCCAGCTCACCACCAAACAGCACAGATACGCAGTATTTT. Translated, it gives CASSPPNSTDTQYF.

Notes on this clone: Other DNA sequences of this sample code for an identical CDR3. The chain couples TRBV27 to TRBJ2-7; TRBD1 or TRBD2 may be the D gene (5 bases each). Germline-derived CDR1 and CDR2 are MNHEY and SMNVEV (reference sequence). This CDR3 region has 11 residues. The V and J ends lost 6 bases and 4 bases respectively, with 7 bases between them. CDR3 bases: TGTGCCAGCAGGAGGGGTTACGAGCAGTACTTC. Protein product: CASRRGYEQYF.

Only one count was recorded for this clone. The DNA of the CDR3 is TGCAGCGTTGAGGGGGCCAGGGAGTACGAGCAGTACTTC. Translation gives CSVEGAREYEQYF. The rearrangement joins TRBV29-1 to TRBJ2-7; tentatively, D is TRBD1 (6 bases). This CDR3 has 13 amino acids. The germline V and J ends were trimmed by 3 bases and 4 bases, with 13 bases remaining between them. Germline loops: CDR1 SQVTM, CDR2 ANQGSEA.

The V call is TRBV15, the J call TRBJ1-1, with 11 bases that match TRBD1. Trimming at V came to 8 bases and at J to 10 bases, leaving 9 bases not matched to a gene. There are 13 residues in the CDR3. Germline CDR1 and CDR2: LNHNV and YYDKDF (reference sequence). CDR3 in DNA: TGTGCCACCCGGGACAGGGGGACTTGGGGAGCTTTCTTT. Protein sequence: CATRDRGTWGAFF.

The chain couples TRBV13 to TRBJ2-2, with a possible D match to TRBD1 (5 bases). The CDR3 length is 13 residues. Looked up from germline, CDR1 is PRHDT and CDR2 is FYEKMQ (reference sequence). V was pared by 10 bases and J by 4 bases, with 13 bases between. CDR3 bases: TGTGCCAACGGCATTAGGGGCACCGGGGAGCTGTTTTTT. Translation: CANGIRGTGELFF.

The V gene is TRBV27, the J gene TRBJ1-3; no clear D. The CDR3 has 13 residues. Per germline, CDR1 MNHEY and CDR2 SMNVEV (reference sequence). Trimming shortened V by 3 bases and J by 2 bases, and 5 bases separated the two germline ends. Here the CDR3 DNA reads TGTGCCAGCAGTTTCAGCCCTGGAAACACCATATATTTT. It is translated as CASSFSPGNTIYF.

The CDR3 nucleotides are TGTGCCAGCAGCCCACCGGAGGGCGGGAGATCAAGGGAGCAGTTCTTC. This gives the protein CASSPPEGGRSREQFF. V usage is TRBV7-9 and J usage is TRBJ2-1; 7 bases align to TRBD2. This CDR3 has 16 amino acids. Germline assignment: CDR1 SEHNR and CDR2 FQNEAQ (reference sequence). V shed 5 bases and J 10 bases; nucleotides not matched to a gene: 17.

The chain is built from TRBV2 and TRBJ2-1; D is uncertain. Germline V gene data show CDR1 as SNHLY and CDR2 as FYNNEI. Trimming removed 2 bases at V and 8 bases at J, with 7 bases between. This CDR3 is built from 12 residues. CDR3 in amino acids: CASSESWDEQFF. The CDR3, as DNA: TGTGCCAGCAGTGAAAGTTGGGATGAGCAGTTCTTC.

In the case of this clone: Other DNA sequences from this sample encode an identical CDR3 as well. The rearrangement links TRBV11-2 to TRBJ2-7; D remains ambiguous. This CDR3 is 12 amino acids long. V was pared by 1 base and J by 3 bases, with 4 bases between. Germline V gene sequence: CDR1 SGHAT, CDR2 FQNNGV. The CDR3: CASSLVFYEQYF. DNA for the CDR3: TGTGCCAGCAGCTTAGTGTTCTACGAGCAGTACTTC.

The rearrangement links TRBV6-1 to TRBJ2-1; maybe TRBD1 (5 bases). The CDR3 runs 12 residues. Germline-derived CDR1 and CDR2 are MNHNS and SASEGT. V lost 10 bases and J 10 bases, leaving 17 bases between the germline ends. The CDR3 here is CATYRFPIEQFF. Written as DNA, the CDR3 is TGTGCCACGTACAGGTTCCCTATAGAGCAGTTCTTC.

This clone was seen a handful of times. The rearrangement links TRBV29-1 to TRBJ1-1; maybe TRBD1 (5 bases). This CDR3 is 11 amino acids long. Germline V gene lookup returns CDR1 SQVTM and CDR2 ANQGSEA. The CDR3 is CSFNKGTEAFF. CDR3 sequence (DNA): TGCAGTTTCAATAAGGGGACTGAAGCTTTCTTT.

This sequence joins TRBV5-6 and TRBJ2-7, with unresolved D. V lost 0 bases to trimming and J lost 3 bases, with 7 bases between them. The CDR3 is 13 amino acids. Germline CDR1 is SGHDT and CDR2 is YYEEEE. The CDR3 loop is CASSLVTDYEQYF. The CDR3 bases are TGTGCCAGCAGCTTGGTAACAGACTACGAGCAGTACTTC.

V usage is TRBV29-1 and J usage is TRBJ2-1; 7 bases map to TRBD2. V shed 2 bases, J shed 0 bases, and the junction held 4 bases outside the gene matches. This CDR3 is built from 15 residues. Germline values: CDR1 SQVTM, CDR2 ANQGSEA. The CDR3 loop is CSVERAGTSYNEQFF. The DNA for the CDR3 is TGCAGCGTTGAAAGAGCGGGGACCTCCTACAATGAGCAGTTCTTC.

V is TRBV2 and J is TRBJ2-6; no reliable D call. The germline CDR1 and CDR2 sequences are SNHLY and FYNNEI. There are 20 residues in the CDR3. Between the trimmed V and J ends, which lost 4 bases and 0 bases, there was a span of 22 bases. The CDR3 spells CASSGSGHEATGSGANVLTF. Here the CDR3 DNA reads TGTGCCAGCAGTGGGAGTGGGCACGAAGCTACCGGCTCTGGGGCCAACGTCCTGACTTTC.

V and J are TRBV6-6 and TRBJ1-1; D unclear. This CDR3 spans 14 amino acids. Germline values: CDR1 MNHNY, CDR2 SVGAGI (reference sequence). The germline V and J ends were trimmed by 4 bases and 1 base, with 10 bases remaining between them. The CDR3 DNA is TGTGCCAGCAGTTCCGCCTGGGAGAACACTGAAGCTTTCTTT. It specifies CASSSAWENTEAFF.

Worth noting for this clone: Other DNA variants within this sample encode the same CDR3. The chain is built from TRBV9 and TRBJ2-2, with D tentatively TRBD1 (6 bases). V was shortened by 3 bases and J by 6 bases, with 6 bases between the two germline ends. CDR3 length equals 12 residues. Germline-derived CDR1 and CDR2 are SGDLS and YYNGEE. CDR3 sequence (DNA): TGTGCCAGCAGCGCAGGGGCCGGGGAGCTGTTTTTT. Protein sequence: CASSAGAGELFF.

V and J are TRBV28 and TRBJ2-5; 10 bases match TRBD2. From germline, CDR1 is MDHEN and CDR2 SYDVKM. Trimming removed 5 bases from V and 1 base from J; junction bases left unmatched: 4. The CDR3 is 15 residues long. The DNA for the CDR3 is TGTGCCAGCAGTCCGGGACTAGCGATCCAAGAGACCCAGTACTTC. Encoded protein: CASSPGLAIQETQYF. The full variable domain, rest sourced from reference TRBV28 and TRBJ2-5, is DVKVTQSSRYLVKRTGEKVFLECVQDMDHENMFWYRQDPGLGLRLIYFSYDVKMKEKGDIPEGYSVSREKKERFSLILESASTNQTSMYLCASSPGLAIQETQYFGPGTRLLVL.

The chain is built from TRBV5-5 and TRBJ2-3; no firm D call. CDR3 length equals 14 residues. In germline, CDR1 is SGHKS, CDR2 YYEKEE (reference sequence). The V and J ends lost 3 bases and 1 base respectively, with 9 bases between them. CDR3 region: CASSSLVGTDTQYF. The CDR3, as DNA: TGTGCCAGCAGCTCCCTCGTGGGCACAGATACGCAGTATTTT.

This sequence joins TRBV11-2 and TRBJ2-3; 13 nucleotides match TRBD2. The germline V gene encodes CDR1 SGHAT and CDR2 FQNNGV. The CDR3 extends over 16 amino acids. Germline trimming cut 4 bases from V and 6 bases from J; bases unmatched to any gene: 7. The CDR3 reads CASSYPTSGRLDTQYF. CDR3 bases: TGTGCCAGCAGCTACCCGACTAGCGGGAGGTTGGATACGCAGTATTTT.

This sequence joins TRBV5-1 and TRBJ2-1; 11 bases are shared with TRBD2. Germline V gene lookup returns CDR1 SGHRS and CDR2 YFSETQ. CDR3 length: 16 amino acids. V was clipped by 3 bases and J by 4 bases; unmatched bases: 6. The DNA for the CDR3 is TGCGCCAGCAGCTACTCGACTAGCGGGGAATACAATGAGCAGTTCTTC. Translated, it gives CASSYSTSGEYNEQFF.

The CDR3 DNA follows: TGTGCCAGCAGCTTAGCGGCGGACTCCCTCACAGATACGCAGTATTTT. Its translation: CASSLAADSLTDTQYF. V is TRBV7-6 and J is TRBJ2-3; a possible D gene is TRBD2 (5 bases). The V end lost 0 bases, the J end lost 2 bases, and 12 bases lay between the germline ends. This CDR3 spans 16 amino acids. CDR1 and CDR2 from the germline V gene are SGHVS and FNYEAQ.

The table lists this clone with a count of one. This rearrangement joins TRBV9 to TRBJ1-1; D gene uncertain. This CDR3 spans 14 amino acids. Germline loops: CDR1 SGDLS, CDR2 YYNGEE. V gave up 0 bases and J gave up 3 bases, with 9 bases separating them. The CDR3 nucleotides read TGTGCCAGCAGCGTAGGGCCAGACTACACTGAAGCTTTCTTT. It yields the protein CASSVGPDYTEAFF.

This clone was observed a single time. CDR3 in DNA: TGTGCCACCAGCAGAGATACCCCCTTAGCGGGGTCCTACAATGAGCAGTTCTTC. Encoded protein: CATSRDTPLAGSYNEQFF. V and J are TRBV15 and TRBJ2-1; 8 bases are shared with TRBD2. This CDR3 contains 18 residues. V trimming: 0 bases; J trimming: 1 base; junction bases outside the gene matches: 8. Germline V gene lookup returns CDR1 LNHNV and CDR2 YYDKDF (reference sequence).

CDR3 amino acids: CASSQVYRESSYEQYF. For the CDR3, the DNA is TGCGCCAGCAGCCAAGTATATCGGGAGAGCTCCTACGAGCAGTACTTC. V and J are TRBV4-1 and TRBJ2-7; the D gene is possibly TRBD2 (6 bases). V was cut by 1 base and J by 0 bases, with 13 bases left in between. CDR1 MGHRA and CDR2 YSYEKL come from the germline V gene. This CDR3 is 16 amino acids long.

About this clone itself: Since a much larger clone is just one base distant, this may be a read error. The sample carries other DNA sequences with the same CDR3. The CDR3, as DNA: TGTGCCAGCAGTTTAGTAGGAGATACGCAGTATTTT. This encodes CASSLVGDTQYF. This chain joins TRBV27 and TRBJ2-3, with no clear D. V dropped 2 bases and J dropped 5 bases, with 5 bases sitting between them. The CDR3 loop spans 12 amino acids. Looked up from germline, CDR1 is MNHEY and CDR2 is SMNVEV (reference sequence).

V is TRBV9 and J is TRBJ2-1; TRBD2 matches 11 bases. Germline loops: CDR1 SGDLS, CDR2 YYNGEE. CDR3 length equals 16 residues. Losses at the gene ends were 0 bases for V and 8 bases for J; bases not matched to a gene: 7. This chain's CDR3 is CASSVASLAGGDEQFF. In nucleotides, the CDR3 is TGTGCCAGCAGCGTAGCTAGCCTAGCGGGAGGAGATGAGCAGTTCTTC.